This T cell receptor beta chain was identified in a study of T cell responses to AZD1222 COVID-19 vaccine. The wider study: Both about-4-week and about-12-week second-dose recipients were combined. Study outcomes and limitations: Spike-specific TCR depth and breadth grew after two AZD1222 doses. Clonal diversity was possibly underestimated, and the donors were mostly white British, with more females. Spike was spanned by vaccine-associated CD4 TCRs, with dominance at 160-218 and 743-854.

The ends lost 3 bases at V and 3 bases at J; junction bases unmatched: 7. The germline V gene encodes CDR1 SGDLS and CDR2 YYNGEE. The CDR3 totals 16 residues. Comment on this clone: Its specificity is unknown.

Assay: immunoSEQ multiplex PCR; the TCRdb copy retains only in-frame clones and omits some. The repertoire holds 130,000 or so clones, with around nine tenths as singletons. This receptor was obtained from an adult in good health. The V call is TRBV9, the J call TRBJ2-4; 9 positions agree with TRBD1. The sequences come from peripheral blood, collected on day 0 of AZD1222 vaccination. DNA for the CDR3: TGTGCCAGCAGCGCCTGGACAGGGGAGGACAAAAACATTCAGTACTTC. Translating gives CASSAWTGEDKNIQYF.